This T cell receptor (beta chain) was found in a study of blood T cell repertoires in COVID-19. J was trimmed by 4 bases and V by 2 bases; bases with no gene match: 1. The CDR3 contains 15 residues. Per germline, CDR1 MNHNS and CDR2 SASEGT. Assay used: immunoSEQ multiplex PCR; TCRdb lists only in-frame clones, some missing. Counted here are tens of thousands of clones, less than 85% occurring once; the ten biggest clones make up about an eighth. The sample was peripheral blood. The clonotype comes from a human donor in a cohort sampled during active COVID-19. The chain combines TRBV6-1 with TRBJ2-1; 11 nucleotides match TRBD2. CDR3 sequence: CASSEIAGGYNEQFF. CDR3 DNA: TGTGCCAGCAGTGAAATAGCGGGAGGGTACAATGAGCAGTTCTTC.